Sequencing of this T cell receptor beta chain was carried out in a study of CD8+CD57+ T cells in acquired aplastic anemia. Sequencing involved patients with CD8+CD57+ cell expansion previously shown by flow cytometry. No patient had been given any therapy when blood was sampled. Trimming stripped 6 bases from V and 8 bases from J, with 20 bases between. This CDR3 has 15 amino acids. From germline, CDR1 is MNHNS and CDR2 SASEGT. Genomic DNA templated the TCR beta VDJ and CDR3 profiling. TCRdb called the reads again in MiXCR, with one record for every CDR3 protein. The sample yields approximately 150,000 distinct CDR3 sequences, around 48% seen once.

The J gene is TRBJ1-5, the V gene TRBV6-1, with D tentatively TRBD1 (6 bases). The clonotype originates from a human donor with aplastic anemia. Sequencing was carried out using sorted CD4+, CD8+, or CD8+CD57+ T cells (not recorded which) from PBMCs. The CDR3 DNA sequence: TGTGCCAGCAGCCCAGTACAGGGAGTGGAGGAGCCCCAGCATTTT. Translated: CASSPVQGVEEPQHF.